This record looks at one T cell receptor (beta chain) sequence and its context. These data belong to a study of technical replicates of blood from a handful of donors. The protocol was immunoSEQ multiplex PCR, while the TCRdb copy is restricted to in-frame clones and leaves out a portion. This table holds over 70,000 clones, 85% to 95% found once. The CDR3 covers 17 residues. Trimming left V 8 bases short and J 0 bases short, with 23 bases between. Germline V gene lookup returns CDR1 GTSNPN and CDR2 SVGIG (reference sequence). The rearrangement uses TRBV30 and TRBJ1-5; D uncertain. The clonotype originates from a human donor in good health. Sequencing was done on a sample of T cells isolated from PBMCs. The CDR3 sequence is CALTTYSAQVSNQPQHF. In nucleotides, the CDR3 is TGTGCCCTGACAACGTATTCAGCTCAAGTTAGCAATCAGCCCCAGCATTTT. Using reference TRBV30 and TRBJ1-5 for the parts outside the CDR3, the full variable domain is SQTIHQWPATLVQPVGSPLSLECTVEGTSNPNLYWYRQAAGRGLQLLFYSVGIGQISSEVPQNLSASRPQDRQFILSSKKLLLSDSGFYLCALTTYSAQVSNQPQHFGDGTRLSIL.